A selection of T cell receptor beta chains follows, all from one sample in a study of CD8 T cells in ankylosing spondylitis. Each CDR3 protein is one row after TCRdb ran MiXCR on the 5' RACE reads. The table has approximately 350,000 distinct CDR3 sequences, about 14% seen once. Material for sequencing was blood, either unsorted or a sorted T cell fraction (not recorded which). All receptors derive from a male donor with ankylosing spondylitis or in good health (not recorded which). Each CDR3 is given with its conserved first and last residue. The order of the fields is clone size, V gene, CDR3 length, D gene, J gene, CDR3 protein, CDR3 DNA. D genes are given only for firm matches. Size tells how often a clone was seen (once, few, many) or the class of an expanded clone, and some rows leave it out.

clone size: NA; V gene: TRBV9; CDR3 length: 16; D gene: TRBD2; J gene: TRBJ2-3; CDR3 protein: CASSVAGGGVTDTQYF; CDR3 DNA: TGTGCCAGCAGCGTAGCCGGGGGGGGCGTGACAGATACGCAGTATTTT
clone size: NA; V gene: TRBV20-1; CDR3 length: 13; D gene: NA; J gene: TRBJ1-1; CDR3 protein: CSASTGSWTEAFF; CDR3 DNA: TGCAGTGCATCTACAGGGTCTTGGACTGAAGCTTTCTTT
clone size: few; V gene: TRBV20-1; CDR3 length: 16; D gene: TRBD1; J gene: TRBJ2-1; CDR3 protein: CSARGKGTGGYNEQFF; CDR3 DNA: TGCAGTGCTAGAGGAAAGGGGACAGGGGGCTACAATGAGCAGTTCTTC
clone size: NA; V gene: TRBV29-1; CDR3 length: 15; D gene: NA; J gene: TRBJ2-6; CDR3 protein: CSVLSQASGANVLTF; CDR3 DNA: TGCAGCGTTCTCTCTCAGGCCTCTGGGGCCAACGTCCTGACTTTC
clone size: few; V gene: TRBV5-6; CDR3 length: 14; D gene: NA; J gene: TRBJ2-5; CDR3 protein: CASSYGTHQETQYF; CDR3 DNA: TGTGCCAGCAGCTACGGGACGCACCAAGAGACCCAGTACTTC
clone size: NA; V gene: TRBV28; CDR3 length: 15; D gene: NA; J gene: TRBJ1-3; CDR3 protein: CASSRQGGAGNTIYF; CDR3 DNA: TGTGCCAGCAGTCGTCAGGGAGGGGCCGGAAACACCATATATTTT
clone size: few; V gene: TRBV14; CDR3 length: 13; D gene: NA; J gene: TRBJ2-7; CDR3 protein: CASSQEPTGEQYF; CDR3 DNA: TGTGCCAGCAGCCAAGAACCCACAGGGGAGCAGTACTTC
clone size: once; V gene: TRBV6-5; CDR3 length: 14; D gene: NA; J gene: TRBJ1-1; CDR3 protein: CASSYYRGSTEAFF; CDR3 DNA: TGTGCCAGCAGTTACTACCGGGGTTCTACTGAAGCTTTCTTT
clone size: NA; V gene: TRBV6-2/TRBV6-3; CDR3 length: 15; D gene: NA; J gene: TRBJ2-1; CDR3 protein: CASCRDLSSYNEQFF; CDR3 DNA: TGTGCCAGCTGTAGGGACTTGAGCTCCTACAATGAGCAGTTCTTC
clone size: few; V gene: TRBV2; CDR3 length: 15; D gene: NA; J gene: TRBJ2-1; CDR3 protein: CASYLRERGYNEQFF; CDR3 DNA: TGTGCCAGCTATTTGAGGGAAAGAGGCTACAATGAGCAGTTCTTC
clone size: NA; V gene: TRBV5-6; CDR3 length: 13; D gene: NA; J gene: TRBJ1-6; CDR3 protein: CASGGGKGSPLHF; CDR3 DNA: TGTGCCAGCGGGGGTGGCAAGGGTTCACCCCTCCACTTT
clone size: few; V gene: TRBV4-1; CDR3 length: 12; D gene: NA; J gene: TRBJ1-2; CDR3 protein: CASSQGGGPYTF; CDR3 DNA: TGCGCCAGCAGCCAGGGGGGGGGACCTTACACCTTC
clone size: NA; V gene: TRBV20-1; CDR3 length: 16; D gene: TRBD2; J gene: TRBJ2-5; CDR3 protein: CSATPHRGGRGETQYF; CDR3 DNA: TGCAGTGCTACCCCTCATCGGGGGGGAAGAGGGGAGACCCAGTACTTC
clone size: NA; V gene: TRBV18; CDR3 length: 15; D gene: NA; J gene: TRBJ2-5; CDR3 protein: CASSLGGHDQETQYF; CDR3 DNA: TGTGCCAGCTCACTGGGCGGCCATGATCAAGAGACCCAGTACTTC
clone size: many; V gene: TRBV5-5; CDR3 length: 15; D gene: TRBD1; J gene: TRBJ2-1; CDR3 protein: CASSLGQGSYNEQFF; CDR3 DNA: TGTGCCAGCAGCCTGGGACAGGGCTCCTACAATGAGCAGTTCTTC
clone size: NA; V gene: TRBV12-1; CDR3 length: 15; D gene: NA; J gene: TRBJ1-2; CDR3 protein: CASSDSKTGLSGYTF; CDR3 DNA: TGTGCCAGCAGCGATTCTAAGACAGGGCTGAGCGGCTACACCTTC
clone size: NA; V gene: TRBV9; CDR3 length: 15; D gene: NA; J gene: TRBJ2-2; CDR3 protein: CASSPSIPNTGELFF; CDR3 DNA: TGTGCCAGCAGCCCTTCCATTCCGAACACCGGGGAGCTGTTTTTT
clone size: NA; V gene: TRBV11-2; CDR3 length: 15; D gene: TRBD1; J gene: TRBJ1-1; CDR3 protein: CASSPRQGGVTEAFF; CDR3 DNA: TGTGCCAGCAGCCCCCGACAGGGAGGGGTTACTGAAGCTTTCTTT
clone size: NA; V gene: TRBV27; CDR3 length: 18; D gene: NA; J gene: TRBJ2-1; CDR3 protein: CASSVFGTAGEAYNEQFF; CDR3 DNA: TGTGCCAGCAGTGTCTTTGGGACAGCGGGAGAGGCTTACAATGAGCAGTTCTTC
clone size: many; V gene: TRBV12-3/TRBV12-4; CDR3 length: 14; D gene: NA; J gene: TRBJ1-1; CDR3 protein: CASSLDSGVTEAFF; CDR3 DNA: TGTGCCAGCAGTTTAGACTCAGGGGTCACTGAAGCTTTCTTT
clone size: many; V gene: TRBV10-3; CDR3 length: 13; D gene: NA; J gene: TRBJ1-2; CDR3 protein: CAILPEDNYGYTF; CDR3 DNA: TGTGCCATCCTTCCGGAAGACAACTATGGCTACACCTTC
clone size: NA; V gene: TRBV27; CDR3 length: 15; D gene: NA; J gene: TRBJ2-3; CDR3 protein: CASSLPGGSTDTQYF; CDR3 DNA: TGTGCCAGCAGTTTGCCGGGGGGCAGCACAGATACGCAGTATTTT
clone size: few; V gene: TRBV5-1; CDR3 length: 14; D gene: NA; J gene: TRBJ2-3; CDR3 protein: CASSLGDRWDTQYF; CDR3 DNA: TGCGCCAGCAGCTTGGGAGATCGTTGGGATACGCAGTATTTT
clone size: few; V gene: TRBV11-1; CDR3 length: 13; D gene: NA; J gene: TRBJ2-2; CDR3 protein: CASSSTSLGELFF; CDR3 DNA: TGTGCCAGCAGTTCGACCTCCCTCGGGGAGCTGTTTTTT
clone size: few; V gene: TRBV7-9; CDR3 length: 17; D gene: TRBD2; J gene: TRBJ2-3; CDR3 protein: CASSTGLAGALTDTQYF; CDR3 DNA: TGTGCCAGCAGCACCGGTCTAGCGGGGGCCCTCACAGATACGCAGTATTTT
clone size: NA; V gene: TRBV5-1; CDR3 length: 16; D gene: NA; J gene: TRBJ2-7; CDR3 protein: CASSLGSGESSYEQYF; CDR3 DNA: TGCGCCAGCAGCTTGGGGTCAGGGGAAAGCTCCTACGAGCAGTACTTC
clone size: NA; V gene: TRBV12-3/TRBV12-4; CDR3 length: 13; D gene: NA; J gene: TRBJ1-1; CDR3 protein: CASSLRGSDEAFF; CDR3 DNA: TGTGCCAGCAGTTTGAGGGGATCAGATGAAGCTTTCTTT
clone size: NA; V gene: TRBV18; CDR3 length: 15; D gene: TRBD2; J gene: TRBJ2-7; CDR3 protein: CASSFGTSGRNEQYF; CDR3 DNA: TGTGCCAGCTCATTCGGGACTAGCGGGAGGAACGAGCAGTACTTC
clone size: NA; V gene: TRBV30; CDR3 length: 12; D gene: NA; J gene: TRBJ2-7; CDR3 protein: CAWSSEYYEQYF; CDR3 DNA: TGTGCCTGGAGTTCCGAGTACTACGAGCAGTACTTC
clone size: NA; V gene: TRBV6-1; CDR3 length: 14; D gene: TRBD1; J gene: TRBJ2-5; CDR3 protein: CASSLRDRGETQYF; CDR3 DNA: TGTGCCAGCAGCCTCCGGGACAGGGGAGAGACCCAGTACTTC
clone size: NA; V gene: TRBV20-1; CDR3 length: 13; D gene: NA; J gene: TRBJ2-7; CDR3 protein: CSARIPGWNEQYF; CDR3 DNA: TGCAGTGCTAGAATCCCGGGTTGGAACGAGCAGTACTTC
clone size: few; V gene: TRBV29-1; CDR3 length: 14; D gene: NA; J gene: TRBJ2-1; CDR3 protein: CSVEGSTSYNEQFF; CDR3 DNA: TGCAGCGTTGAGGGCAGCACCTCCTACAATGAGCAGTTCTTC
clone size: few; V gene: TRBV3-1; CDR3 length: 14; D gene: NA; J gene: TRBJ2-7; CDR3 protein: CASSPRGLTYEQYF; CDR3 DNA: TGTGCCAGCAGTCCCCGTGGCCTCACCTACGAGCAGTACTTC
clone size: once; V gene: TRBV18; CDR3 length: 13; D gene: TRBD1; J gene: TRBJ2-7; CDR3 protein: CASSKGQVTEQYF; CDR3 DNA: TGTGCCAGCTCGAAGGGACAGGTCACCGAGCAGTACTTC
clone size: NA; V gene: TRBV20-1; CDR3 length: 14; D gene: NA; J gene: TRBJ2-5; CDR3 protein: CSARDLGGGETQYF; CDR3 DNA: TGCAGTGCTAGAGATCTGGGGGGAGGAGAGACCCAGTACTTC
clone size: few; V gene: TRBV5-1; CDR3 length: 16; D gene: TRBD2; J gene: TRBJ2-7; CDR3 protein: CASSPSTSGRLYEQYF; CDR3 DNA: TGCGCCAGCAGCCCCTCGACTAGCGGGAGGTTGTACGAGCAGTACTTC
clone size: many; V gene: TRBV7-9; CDR3 length: 15; D gene: NA; J gene: TRBJ1-4; CDR3 protein: CASSSHRDSDEKLFF; CDR3 DNA: TGTGCCAGCAGCAGCCACAGGGATTCGGATGAAAAACTGTTTTTT
clone size: few; V gene: TRBV5-6; CDR3 length: 15; D gene: TRBD2; J gene: TRBJ2-1; CDR3 protein: CASSLAGGSHNEKFF; CDR3 DNA: TGTGCCAGCAGCCTAGCGGGAGGGTCCCACAATGAGAAGTTCTTC
clone size: NA; V gene: TRBV6-1; CDR3 length: 13; D gene: NA; J gene: TRBJ1-1; CDR3 protein: CASKGLGGTEAFF; CDR3 DNA: TGTGCCAGCAAAGGGTTGGGAGGCACTGAAGCTTTCTTT
clone size: few; V gene: TRBV19; CDR3 length: 14; D gene: TRBD2; J gene: TRBJ2-3; CDR3 protein: CASSSRGGTDTQYF; CDR3 DNA: TGTGCCAGTAGTTCCCGGGGGGGCACAGATACGCAGTATTTT
clone size: few; V gene: TRBV7-6; CDR3 length: 14; D gene: NA; J gene: TRBJ2-1; CDR3 protein: CASSPPGEYNEQFF; CDR3 DNA: TGTGCCAGCAGCCCCCCCGGGGAGTACAATGAGCAGTTCTTC
clone size: NA; V gene: TRBV4-1; CDR3 length: 14; D gene: NA; J gene: TRBJ2-5; CDR3 protein: CASSHPPKGVGVYF; CDR3 DNA: TGCGCCAGCAGCCACCCCCCGAAGGGGGTCGGGGTTTACTTC
clone size: NA; V gene: TRBV20-1; CDR3 length: 15; D gene: TRBD2; J gene: TRBJ2-2; CDR3 protein: CSAGGEASSTGELFF; CDR3 DNA: TGCAGTGCCGGGGGGGAGGCGTCGAGCACCGGGGAGCTGTTTTTT
clone size: few; V gene: TRBV6-8; CDR3 length: 15; D gene: TRBD1; J gene: TRBJ1-1; CDR3 protein: CASSYSDRAYTEAFF; CDR3 DNA: TGTGCCAGCAGTTATTCCGACAGGGCGTACACTGAAGCTTTCTTT
clone size: many; V gene: TRBV5-1; CDR3 length: 13; D gene: TRBD1; J gene: TRBJ1-5; CDR3 protein: CASSLTGDQPQHF; CDR3 DNA: TGCGCCAGCAGCTTAACAGGGGATCAGCCCCAGCATTTT
clone size: few; V gene: TRBV5-1; CDR3 length: 18; D gene: NA; J gene: TRBJ1-1; CDR3 protein: CASSLVGPHPPGGTEAFF; CDR3 DNA: TGCGCCAGCAGCTTGGTTGGGCCCCACCCCCCGGGGGGCACTGAAGCTTTCTTT
clone size: many; V gene: TRBV5-1; CDR3 length: 15; D gene: NA; J gene: TRBJ2-1; CDR3 protein: CASSLERGSYNEQFF; CDR3 DNA: TGCGCCAGCAGCTTGGAGAGGGGATCCTACAATGAGCAGTTCTTC
clone size: few; V gene: TRBV19; CDR3 length: 16; D gene: NA; J gene: TRBJ1-1; CDR3 protein: CASSKGAAGVNTEAFF; CDR3 DNA: TGTGCCAGTAGTAAAGGGGCGGCCGGAGTGAACACTGAAGCTTTCTTT
clone size: many; V gene: TRBV2; CDR3 length: 14; D gene: TRBD2; J gene: TRBJ2-3; CDR3 protein: CASSELAGGDTQYF; CDR3 DNA: TGTGCCAGCAGTGAATTGGCGGGGGGAGATACGCAGTATTTT
clone size: NA; V gene: TRBV5-4; CDR3 length: 15; D gene: TRBD2; J gene: TRBJ2-1; CDR3 protein: CASSPTSGGRGEQFF; CDR3 DNA: TGTGCCAGCAGCCCGACTAGCGGGGGGAGGGGAGAGCAGTTCTTC
clone size: NA; V gene: TRBV5-1; CDR3 length: 16; D gene: TRBD2; J gene: TRBJ2-1; CDR3 protein: CASSLAGLQWTDEQFF; CDR3 DNA: TGCGCCAGCAGCCTAGCGGGACTCCAGTGGACGGATGAGCAGTTCTTC
clone size: NA; V gene: TRBV21-1; CDR3 length: 15; D gene: NA; J gene: TRBJ1-4; CDR3 protein: CASSNGEEGDEKLFF; CDR3 DNA: TGTGCCAGCAGCAATGGCGAGGAGGGGGATGAAAAACTGTTTTTT
clone size: many; V gene: TRBV10-3; CDR3 length: 17; D gene: NA; J gene: TRBJ2-1; CDR3 protein: CAISQISGGWNRNEQFF; CDR3 DNA: TGTGCCATCAGCCAAATTTCCGGGGGCTGGAACCGGAATGAGCAGTTCTTC
clone size: NA; V gene: TRBV21-1; CDR3 length: 14; D gene: NA; J gene: TRBJ2-7; CDR3 protein: CASGLRSGRHEQYF; CDR3 DNA: TGTGCCAGCGGACTTAGAAGCGGGAGACACGAGCAGTACTTC
clone size: many; V gene: TRBV9; CDR3 length: 16; D gene: NA; J gene: TRBJ1-3; CDR3 protein: CASSVSRGFSGNTIYF; CDR3 DNA: TGTGCCAGCAGCGTATCGAGGGGTTTCTCTGGAAACACCATATATTTT